This T cell receptor (beta chain) comes out of a study of T cells after yellow fever vaccination. Researchers made TCR cDNA using 5'RACE template switching, and this step added a universal primer site and UMIs. MiXCR, applied by TCRdb to the 5' RACE reads, yields one record per CDR3 protein. The sample shows 150,000 to 200,000 distinct CDR3 sequences, approximately 10% of them seen only once. This CDR3 has 15 amino acids. The study, taken as a whole, reports: The secondary response peaked faster, at day 5 versus 15, but was weaker. Contaminants from the bulk population, in the form of abundant clonotypes, could be found in FACS-sorted repertoires. Post-booster repertoires again held most primary-vaccination clones (about 96% CD4, about 88% CD8).

This clonotype was observed a handful of times. What it binds is unknown. The clonotype originates from a man between 18 and 35 years old who received the YFV17D yellow fever vaccine. The sequences come from CD8+ T cells sorted from PBMCs, collected 15 days after the yellow fever booster vaccination. The chain has TRBV21-1 and TRBJ2-7; TRBD1 is the table's D call and was not checked against the DNA. TRBV21-1 is a recognized pseudogene. CDR3 protein: CASSKVPAATYEQYV. CDR3 in DNA: TGTGCCAGCAGCAAAGTCCCGGCCGCTACCTACGAGCAGTACGTC.